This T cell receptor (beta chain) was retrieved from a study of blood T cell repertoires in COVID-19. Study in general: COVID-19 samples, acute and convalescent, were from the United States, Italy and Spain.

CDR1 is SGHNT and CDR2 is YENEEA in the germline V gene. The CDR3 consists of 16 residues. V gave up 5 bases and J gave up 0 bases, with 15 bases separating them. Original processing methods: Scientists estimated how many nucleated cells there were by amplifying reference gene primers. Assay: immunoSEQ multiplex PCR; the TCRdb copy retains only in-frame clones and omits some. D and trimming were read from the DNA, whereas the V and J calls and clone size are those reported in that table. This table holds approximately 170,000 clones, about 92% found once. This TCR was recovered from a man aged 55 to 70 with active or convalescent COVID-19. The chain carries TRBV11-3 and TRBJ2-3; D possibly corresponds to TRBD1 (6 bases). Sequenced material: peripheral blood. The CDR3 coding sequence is TGTGCCAGCAGCCGCCCACGGACAGCTAGCACAGATACGCAGTATTTT. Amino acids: CASSRPRTASTDTQYF. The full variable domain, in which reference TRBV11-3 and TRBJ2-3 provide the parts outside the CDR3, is EAGVVQSPRYKIIEKKQPVAFWCNPISGHNTLYWYLQNLGQGPELLIRYENEEAVDDSQLPKDRFSAERLKGVDSTLKIQPAELGDSAVYLCASSRPRTASTDTQYFGPGTRLTVL.